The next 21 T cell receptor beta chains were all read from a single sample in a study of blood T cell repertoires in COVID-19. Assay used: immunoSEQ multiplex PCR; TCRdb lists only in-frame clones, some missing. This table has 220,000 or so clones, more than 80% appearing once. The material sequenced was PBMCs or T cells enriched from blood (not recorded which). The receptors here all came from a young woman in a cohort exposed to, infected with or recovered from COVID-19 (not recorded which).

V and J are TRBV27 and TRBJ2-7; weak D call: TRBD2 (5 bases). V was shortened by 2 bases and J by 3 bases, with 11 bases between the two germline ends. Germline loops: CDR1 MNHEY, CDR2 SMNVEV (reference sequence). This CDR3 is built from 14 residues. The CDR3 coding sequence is TGTGCCAGCAGTTTAGGAGCGGCGTACTACGAGCAGTACTTC. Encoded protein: CASSLGAAYYEQYF.

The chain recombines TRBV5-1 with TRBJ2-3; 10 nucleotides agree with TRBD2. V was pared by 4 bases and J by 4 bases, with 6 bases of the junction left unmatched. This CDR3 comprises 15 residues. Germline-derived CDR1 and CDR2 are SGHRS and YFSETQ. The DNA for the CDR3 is TGCGCCAGCAGCGACCCTAGCGGGAGCTCAGATACGCAGTATTTT. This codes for CASSDPSGSSDTQYF. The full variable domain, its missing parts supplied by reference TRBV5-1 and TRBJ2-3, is KAGVTQTPRYLIKTRGQQVTLSCSPISGHRSVSWYQQTPGQGLQFLFEYFSETQRNKGNFPGRFSGRQFSNSRSEMNVSTLELGDSALYLCASSDPSGSSDTQYFGPGTRLTVL.

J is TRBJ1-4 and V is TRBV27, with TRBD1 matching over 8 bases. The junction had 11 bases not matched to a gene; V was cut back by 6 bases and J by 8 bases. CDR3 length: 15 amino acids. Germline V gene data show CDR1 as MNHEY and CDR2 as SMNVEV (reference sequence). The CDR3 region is CASSPWTGSREKLFF. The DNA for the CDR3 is TGTGCCAGCAGCCCCTGGACAGGGTCCCGGGAAAAACTGTTTTTT. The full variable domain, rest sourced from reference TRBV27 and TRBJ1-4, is EAQVTQNPRYLITVTGKKLTVTCSQNMNHEYMSWYRQDPGLGLRQIYYSMNVEVTDKGDVPEGYKVSRKEKRNFPLILESPSPNQTSLYFCASSPWTGSREKLFFGSGTQLSVL.

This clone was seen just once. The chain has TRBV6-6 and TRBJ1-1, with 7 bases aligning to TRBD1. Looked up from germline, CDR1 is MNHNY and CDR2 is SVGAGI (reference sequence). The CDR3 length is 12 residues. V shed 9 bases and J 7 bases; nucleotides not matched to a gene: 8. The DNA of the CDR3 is TGTGCCAGTCTTTTACAGGGGCGTGAAGCTTTCTTT. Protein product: CASLLQGREAFF.

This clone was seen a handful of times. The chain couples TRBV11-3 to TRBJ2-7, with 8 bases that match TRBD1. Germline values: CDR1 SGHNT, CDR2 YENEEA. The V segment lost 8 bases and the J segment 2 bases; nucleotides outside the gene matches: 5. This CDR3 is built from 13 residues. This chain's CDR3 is CASGQGLPYEQYF. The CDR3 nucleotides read TGTGCCAGCGGACAGGGCCTGCCCTACGAGCAGTACTTC.

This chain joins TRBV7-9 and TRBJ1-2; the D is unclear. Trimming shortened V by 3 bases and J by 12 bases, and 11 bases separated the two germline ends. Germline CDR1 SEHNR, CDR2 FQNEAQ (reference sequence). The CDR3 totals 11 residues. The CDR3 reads CASSLSEEDTF. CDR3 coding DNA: TGTGCCAGCAGCTTGTCAGAGGAGGACACCTTC.

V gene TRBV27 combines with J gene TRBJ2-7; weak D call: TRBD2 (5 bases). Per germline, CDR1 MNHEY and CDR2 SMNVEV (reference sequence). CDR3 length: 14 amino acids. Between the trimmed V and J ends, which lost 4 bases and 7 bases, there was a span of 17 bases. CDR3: CASSYLDSPWEQYF. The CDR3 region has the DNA TGTGCCAGCAGTTACCTGGACTCACCGTGGGAGCAGTACTTC.

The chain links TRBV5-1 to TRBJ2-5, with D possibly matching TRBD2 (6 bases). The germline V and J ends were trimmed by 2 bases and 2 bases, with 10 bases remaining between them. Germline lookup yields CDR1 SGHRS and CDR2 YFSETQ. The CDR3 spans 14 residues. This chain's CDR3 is CASSFVGGQETQYF. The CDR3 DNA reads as TGCGCCAGCAGCTTTGTTGGGGGGCAAGAGACCCAGTACTTC.

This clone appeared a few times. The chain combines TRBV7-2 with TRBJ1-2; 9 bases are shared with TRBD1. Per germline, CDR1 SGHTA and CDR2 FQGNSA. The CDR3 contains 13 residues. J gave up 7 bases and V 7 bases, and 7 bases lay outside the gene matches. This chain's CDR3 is CASKRDRAAGYTF. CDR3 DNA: TGTGCCAGCAAACGGGACAGGGCGGCTGGCTACACCTTC.

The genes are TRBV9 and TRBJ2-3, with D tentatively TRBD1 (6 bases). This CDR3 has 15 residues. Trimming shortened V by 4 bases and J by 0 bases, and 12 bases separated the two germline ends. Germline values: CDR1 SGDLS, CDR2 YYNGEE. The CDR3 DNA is TGTGCCAGCAGCCCGCGGACAGATAGCACAGATACGCAGTATTTT. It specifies CASSPRTDSTDTQYF.

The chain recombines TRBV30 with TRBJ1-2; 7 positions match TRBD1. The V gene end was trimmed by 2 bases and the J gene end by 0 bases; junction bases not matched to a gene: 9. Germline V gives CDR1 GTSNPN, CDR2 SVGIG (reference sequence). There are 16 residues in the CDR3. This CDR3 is CAWSPDRTGANYGYTF. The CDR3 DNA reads TGTGCCTGGAGTCCAGACCGAACAGGGGCTAACTATGGCTACACCTTC. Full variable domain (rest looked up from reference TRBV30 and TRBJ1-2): SQTIHQWPATLVQPVGSPLSLECTVEGTSNPNLYWYRQAAGRGLQLLFYSVGIGQISSEVPQNLSASRPQDRQFILSSKKLLLSDSGFYLCAWSPDRTGANYGYTFGSGTRLTVV.

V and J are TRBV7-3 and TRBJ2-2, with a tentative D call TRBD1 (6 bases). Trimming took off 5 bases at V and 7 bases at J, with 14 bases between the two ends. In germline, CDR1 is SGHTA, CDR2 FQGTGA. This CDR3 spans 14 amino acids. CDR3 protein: CASSAPGVGGELFF. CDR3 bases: TGTGCCAGCAGCGCGCCAGGGGTGGGCGGGGAGCTGTTTTTT.

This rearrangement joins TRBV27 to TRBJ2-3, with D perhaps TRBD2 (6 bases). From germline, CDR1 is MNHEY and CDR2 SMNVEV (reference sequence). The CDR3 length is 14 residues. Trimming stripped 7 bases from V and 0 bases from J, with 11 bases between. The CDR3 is CASKAGDSTDTQYF. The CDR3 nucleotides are TGTGCCAGCAAAGCGGGCGACAGCACAGATACGCAGTATTTT.

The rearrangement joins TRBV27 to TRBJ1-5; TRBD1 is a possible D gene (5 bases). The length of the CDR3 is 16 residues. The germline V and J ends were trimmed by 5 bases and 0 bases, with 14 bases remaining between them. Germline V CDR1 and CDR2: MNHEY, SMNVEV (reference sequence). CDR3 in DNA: TGTGCCAGCAGTCCCACCAGGGCCAGTAGCAATCAGCCCCAGCATTTT. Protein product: CASSPTRASSNQPQHF.

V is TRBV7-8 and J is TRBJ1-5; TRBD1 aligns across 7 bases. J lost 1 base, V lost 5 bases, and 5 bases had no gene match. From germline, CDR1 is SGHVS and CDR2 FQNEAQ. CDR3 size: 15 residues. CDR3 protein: CASSPGGQSNQPQHF. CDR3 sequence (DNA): TGTGCCAGCAGCCCCGGGGGACAGAGCAATCAGCCCCAGCATTTT.

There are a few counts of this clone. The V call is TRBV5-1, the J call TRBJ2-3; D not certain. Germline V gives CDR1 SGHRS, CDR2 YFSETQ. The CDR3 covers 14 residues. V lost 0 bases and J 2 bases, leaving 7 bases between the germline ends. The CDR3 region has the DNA TGCGCCAGCAGCTTGGTTCCAGACACAGATACGCAGTATTTT. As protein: CASSLVPDTDTQYF.

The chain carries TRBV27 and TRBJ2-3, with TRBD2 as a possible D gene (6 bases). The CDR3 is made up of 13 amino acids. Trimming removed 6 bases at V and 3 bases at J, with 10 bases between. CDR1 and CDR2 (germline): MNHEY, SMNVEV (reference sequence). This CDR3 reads CASRLSGTDTQYF. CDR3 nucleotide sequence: TGTGCCAGCAGGCTAAGCGGGACAGATACGCAGTATTTT.

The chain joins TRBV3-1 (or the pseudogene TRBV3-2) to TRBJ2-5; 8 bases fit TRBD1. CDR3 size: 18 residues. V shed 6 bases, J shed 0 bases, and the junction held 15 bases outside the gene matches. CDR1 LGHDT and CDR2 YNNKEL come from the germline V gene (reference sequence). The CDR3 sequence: CASSPRYQGAMYQETQYF. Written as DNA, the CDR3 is TGTGCCAGCAGTCCAAGATACCAGGGGGCGATGTACCAAGAGACCCAGTACTTC.

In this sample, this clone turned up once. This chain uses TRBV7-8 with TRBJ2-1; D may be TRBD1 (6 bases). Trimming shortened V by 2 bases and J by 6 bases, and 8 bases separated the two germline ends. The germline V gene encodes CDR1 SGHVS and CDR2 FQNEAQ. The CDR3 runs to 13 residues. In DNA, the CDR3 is TGTGCCAGCAGCTTAAACAGGGCCAATGAGCAGTTCTTC. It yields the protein CASSLNRANEQFF.

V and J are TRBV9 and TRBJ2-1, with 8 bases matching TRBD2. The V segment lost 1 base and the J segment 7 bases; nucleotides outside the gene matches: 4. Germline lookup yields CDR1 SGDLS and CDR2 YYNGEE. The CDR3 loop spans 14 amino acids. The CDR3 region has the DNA TGTGCCAGCAGCGTACCGGCTAGCGGGAATGAGCAGTTCTTC. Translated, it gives CASSVPASGNEQFF. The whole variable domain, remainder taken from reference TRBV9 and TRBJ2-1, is DSGVTQTPKHLITATGQRVTLRCSPRSGDLSVYWYQQSLDQGLQFLIQYYNGEERAKGNILERFSAQQFPDLHSELNLSSLELGDSALYFCASSVPASGNEQFFGPGTRLTVL.

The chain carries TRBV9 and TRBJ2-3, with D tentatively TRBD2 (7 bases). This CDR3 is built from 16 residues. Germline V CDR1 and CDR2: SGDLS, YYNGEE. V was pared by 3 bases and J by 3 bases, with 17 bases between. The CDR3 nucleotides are TGTGCCAGCAGCGCGAGGGGGGGCCTGAGGACAGATACGCAGTATTTT. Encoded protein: CASSARGGLRTDTQYF. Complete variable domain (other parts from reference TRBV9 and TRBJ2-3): DSGVTQTPKHLITATGQRVTLRCSPRSGDLSVYWYQQSLDQGLQFLIQYYNGEERAKGNILERFSAQQFPDLHSELNLSSLELGDSALYFCASSARGGLRTDTQYFGPGTRLTVL.